Presented here are 17 T cell receptor beta chains from one specimen sequenced in a study of CD8+ T cells in alopecia areata. Extracted from the samples, RNA was reverse transcribed into cDNA to serve as the sequencing template. Sequencing used immunoSEQ multiplex PCR; TCRdb keeps in-frame clones, though not all of them. The repertoire consists of 150,000 to 200,000 clones, with approximately 59% occurring once and the leading ten covering 14% to 15%. The specimen comprised CD4+ T cells sorted from blood, sampled at week 0. These receptors originate from a human donor with alopecia areata.

This clone was counted only a few times. The identical CDR3 is also encoded by other nucleotide sequences in the sample. The V call is TRBV29-1, the J call TRBJ2-5; TRBD1 might be the D (6 bases). The CDR3 extends over 12 amino acids. Germline V gives CDR1 SQVTM, CDR2 ANQGSEA. Trimming shortened V by 2 bases and J by 4 bases, and 8 bases separated the two germline ends. CDR3 DNA: TGCAGCGTTGAACAAGGGGGAGAGACCCAGTACTTC. Translating gives CSVEQGGETQYF.

The V and J genes are TRBV30 and TRBJ1-2, with 7 bases identical to TRBD1. V trimming: 4 bases; J trimming: 4 bases; junction bases outside the gene matches: 6. CDR1 GTSNPN and CDR2 SVGIG come from the germline V gene (reference sequence). There are 13 residues in the CDR3. The CDR3 is CAWTFGQAYGYTF. CDR3 DNA sequence: TGTGCCTGGACCTTCGGACAGGCCTATGGCTACACCTTC.

This clone came up a few times. The rearrangement uses TRBV11-2 and TRBJ1-1; a possible D gene is TRBD1 (6 bases). Germline CDR1 is SGHAT and CDR2 is FQNNGV. The CDR3 extends over 14 amino acids. V was trimmed by 0 bases and J by 3 bases, leaving 8 bases between them. CDR3 loop: CASSLDGQYTEAFF. Written as DNA, the CDR3 is TGTGCCAGCAGCTTAGACGGACAGTACACTGAAGCTTTCTTT.

The chain uses TRBV15 and TRBJ1-2; a weak D match, TRBD1 (5 bases). The V end lost 0 bases, the J end lost 7 bases, and 6 bases lay between the germline ends. The CDR3 is 12 amino acids. Germline CDR1 is LNHNV and CDR2 is YYDKDF (reference sequence). The CDR3 nucleotides are TGTGCCACCAGCAGAGATCAGGGTGGCTACACCTTC. Amino acid sequence: CATSRDQGGYTF.

The V gene is TRBV30, the J gene TRBJ2-3; 7 positions match TRBD1. CDR1 and CDR2 from the germline V gene are GTSNPN and SVGIG (reference sequence). Trimming removed 7 bases from V and 6 bases from J; junction bases left unmatched: 13. The CDR3 sequence is 14 residues long. CDR3 bases: TGTGCCTTCCAGACAGGGACGGGAATGGATACGCAGTATTTT. Translation gives CAFQTGTGMDTQYF.

This sequence joins TRBV11-2 and TRBJ1-5, with D unclear. The CDR3 is 15 amino acids. Germline V gives CDR1 SGHAT, CDR2 FQNNGV. Deletions cut 0 bases from V and 3 bases from J, with 9 bases between. The CDR3 reads CASSLDTVDNQPQHF. CDR3 nucleotide sequence: TGTGCCAGCAGCTTAGACACGGTAGACAATCAGCCCCAGCATTTT.

This chain connects TRBV4-1 to TRBJ1-2, with 7 bases matching TRBD1. The CDR3 loop spans 14 amino acids. Trimming at V came to 1 base and at J to 4 bases, leaving 3 bases not matched to a gene. Germline V gene lookup returns CDR1 MGHRA and CDR2 YSYEKL. The CDR3: CASSQGSGGYGYTF. The DNA for the CDR3 is TGCGCCAGCAGCCAAGGATCAGGGGGCTATGGCTACACCTTC.

The chain combines TRBV2 with TRBJ1-5; D unclear. The CDR3 consists of 13 residues. The V gene lost 7 bases and the J gene lost 4 bases, with 11 bases spanning the gap. CDR1 and CDR2 (germline): SNHLY, FYNNEI. The CDR3 sequence is CASIPDINQPQHF. CDR3 DNA: TGTGCCAGCATACCCGATATAAATCAGCCCCAGCATTTT. Supplemented by reference TRBV2 and TRBJ1-5, the full variable domain reads EPEVTQTPSHQVTQMGQEVILRCVPISNHLYFYWYRQILGQKVEFLVSFYNNEISEKSEIFDDQFSVERPDGSNFTLKIRSTKLEDSAMYFCASIPDINQPQHFGDGTRLSIL.

The chain couples TRBV6-1 to TRBJ2-5; 10 positions agree with TRBD1. Germline CDR1 is MNHNS and CDR2 is SASEGT. CDR3 length: 15 amino acids. The V segment lost 2 bases and the J segment 5 bases; nucleotides outside the gene matches: 5. The CDR3 here is CASSELDRGAETQYF. The CDR3 DNA reads TGTGCCAGCAGTGAACTGGACAGGGGGGCGGAGACCCAGTACTTC.

The chain joins TRBV7-2 to TRBJ2-7, with D unclear. This CDR3 is built from 12 residues. Trimming took off 2 bases at V and 2 bases at J, with 4 bases between the two ends. Germline-derived CDR1 and CDR2 are SGHTA and FQGNSA. CDR3 amino acids: CASSLSAYEQYF. The CDR3 nucleotides are TGTGCCAGCAGCTTATCCGCCTACGAGCAGTACTTC.

The chain has TRBV15 and TRBJ1-6, with no clear D. The CDR3 length is 12 residues. Trimming pared 0 bases from V and 10 bases from J, leaving 4 bases between. In germline, CDR1 is LNHNV, CDR2 YYDKDF (reference sequence). CDR3 nucleotide sequence: TGTGCCACCAGCAGAGATCGCTCACCCCTCCACTTT. Residues: CATSRDRSPLHF.

The V call is TRBV7-2, the J call TRBJ2-3; TRBD2 agrees at 11 bases. The CDR3 covers 17 residues. CDR1 is SGHTA, CDR2 FQGNSA, per germline. The ends lost 0 bases at V and 5 bases at J; junction bases unmatched: 7. The CDR3 sequence: CASSLAPSGGTGDTQYF. The CDR3 nucleotides are TGTGCCAGCAGCTTAGCCCCTAGCGGGGGGACGGGAGATACGCAGTATTTT. Filled out from reference TRBV7-2 and TRBJ2-3, the complete variable domain reads GAGVSQSPSNKVTEKGKDVELRCDPISGHTALYWYRQSLGQGLEFLIYFQGNSAPDKSGLPSDRFSAERTGGSVSTLTIQRTQQEDSAVYLCASSLAPSGGTGDTQYFGPGTRLTVL.

The J gene is TRBJ1-6, the V gene TRBV9; unclear D gene. Germline lookup yields CDR1 SGDLS and CDR2 YYNGEE. The CDR3 consists of 13 residues. V shed 1 base and J shed 10 bases, with 9 bases lying between them. CDR3 amino acids: CASSVMEGSPLHF. As DNA, the CDR3 is TGTGCCAGCAGCGTAATGGAAGGCTCACCCCTCCACTTT.

V usage is TRBV27 and J usage is TRBJ2-5, with 9 nucleotides matching TRBD1. CDR3 size: 14 residues. The V gene's germline CDR1 is MNHEY and CDR2 SMNVEV (reference sequence). V lost 4 bases and J lost 5; bases outside the gene matches: 5. The CDR3 DNA follows: TGTGCCAGCAGTTCGGACAGGGGTTGGGAGACCCAGTACTTC. Its protein product is CASSSDRGWETQYF.

The CDR3 sequence: CASSPSGTATYEQYF. The CDR3 DNA follows: TGTGCCAGCAGCCCATCCGGGACAGCAACCTACGAGCAGTACTTC. The genes are TRBV5-4 and TRBJ2-7; 7 bases align to TRBD1. The CDR3 extends over 15 amino acids. V dropped 4 bases and J dropped 2; count of bases not matched to a gene: 9. From germline, CDR1 is SGHNT and CDR2 YYREEE (reference sequence).

The chain uses TRBV27 and TRBJ2-7; 12 nucleotides agree with TRBD1. The CDR3 extends over 15 amino acids. J lost 5 bases, V lost 5 bases, and 7 bases had no gene match. CDR1 and CDR2 from the germline V gene are MNHEY and SMNVEV (reference sequence). In nucleotides, the CDR3 is TGTGCCAGCAGTCCCCGGGACAGGGGGCCCAACGAGCAGTACTTC. Protein product: CASSPRDRGPNEQYF.

J is TRBJ1-4 and V is TRBV6-5; TRBD1 might be the D (6 bases). The CDR3 extends over 13 amino acids. With 4 bases removed from V and 5 bases from J, the gap between germline ends came to 8 bases. The V gene's germline CDR1 is MNHEY and CDR2 SVGAGI. The CDR3 loop reads CASSLTGNEKLFF. CDR3 DNA sequence: TGTGCCAGCAGTTTGACAGGCAATGAAAAACTGTTTTTT.